Below are 24 T cell receptor beta chains sequenced from a single sample in a study of technical replicates of blood from four donors. Here immunoSEQ multiplex PCR was the method, and the copy in TCRdb shows in-frame clones only, minus some. The data show under 85,000 clones, around 90% seen once. The specimen sequenced was T cells isolated from PBMCs. These TCRs come from a human donor in good health.

The chain joins TRBV7-7 to TRBJ2-2; 7 nucleotides align to TRBD2. The CDR3 sequence is 16 residues long. Germline CDR1 and CDR2: SSHAT and FNYEAQ (reference sequence). The junction had 7 bases not matched to a gene; V was cut back by 1 base and J by 5 bases. The CDR3: CASSLVGGSGTGELFF. In nucleotides, the CDR3 is TGTGCCAGCAGCTTAGTCGGCGGGAGTGGAACCGGGGAGCTGTTTTTT. Full variable domain (remainder filled in from reference TRBV7-7 and TRBJ2-2): GAGVSQSPRYKVTKRGQDVTLRCDPISSHATLYWYQQALGQGPEFLTYFNYEAQPDKSGLPSDRFSAERPEGSISTLTIQRTEQRDSAMYRCASSLVGGSGTGELFFGEGSRLTVL.

This chain uses TRBV4-3 with TRBJ1-1, with no clear D. Trimming removed 0 bases at V and 7 bases at J, with 9 bases between. The CDR3 has 13 residues. In germline, CDR1 is LGHNA, CDR2 YSLEER. CDR3 nucleotides: TGCGCCAGCAGCCAAGATTTCCAGTATGAAGCTTTCTTT. It encodes CASSQDFQYEAFF.

The chain recombines TRBV29-1 with TRBJ1-2; TRBD1 matches at 9 bases. Germline V gene lookup returns CDR1 SQVTM and CDR2 ANQGSEA. The CDR3 sequence is 14 residues long. The V gene end was trimmed by 1 base and the J gene end by 7 bases; junction bases not matched to a gene: 7. CDR3 DNA: TGCAGCGTTGAAGTTGGGTGGGACAGGGTTGGCTACACCTTC. Translating it yields CSVEVGWDRVGYTF.

CDR3 sequence: CASSGAKTGAGAYEQYF. The CDR3 DNA is TGTGCCAGCAGCGGCGCTAAGACAGGGGCCGGGGCCTACGAGCAGTACTTC. The rearrangement uses TRBV9 and TRBJ2-7; 8 nucleotides align to TRBD1. Germline CDR1 is SGDLS and CDR2 is YYNGEE. This CDR3 has 17 residues. J gave up 2 bases and V 3 bases, and 13 bases lay outside the gene matches.

The chain couples TRBV5-4 to TRBJ1-1; 7 bases agree with TRBD1. The V segment lost 4 bases and the J segment 5 bases; nucleotides outside the gene matches: 8. Germline CDR1 is SGHNT and CDR2 is YYREEE (reference sequence). The length of the CDR3 is 14 residues. CDR3 residues: CASSNVQGTTEAFF. As DNA, the CDR3 is TGTGCCAGCAGCAACGTACAGGGGACTACTGAAGCTTTCTTT.

The chain carries TRBV27 and TRBJ2-1, with no clear D. The CDR3 runs 13 residues. Germline V lookup: CDR1 MNHEY, CDR2 SMNVEV (reference sequence). Trimming shortened V by 10 bases and J by 1 base, and 11 bases separated the two germline ends. CDR3 sequence (DNA): TGTGCCACCGCGACACTTTCCTACAATGAGCAGTTCTTC. It yields the protein CATATLSYNEQFF.

This clone appeared a few times. The J gene is TRBJ2-7, the V gene TRBV4-1, with a possible D match to TRBD2 (7 bases). Germline values: CDR1 MGHRA, CDR2 YSYEKL. The CDR3 is 15 amino acids. Trimming removed 1 base at V and 4 bases at J, with 14 bases between. The CDR3 protein is CASSQAAGASYEQYF. CDR3 nucleotides: TGCGCCAGCAGCCAAGCCGCGGGGGCCTCTTACGAGCAGTACTTC.

This clone turned up a few times. The chain links TRBV27 to TRBJ2-2; unclear D gene. The germline V gene has CDR1 MNHEY and CDR2 SMNVEV (reference sequence). V was shortened by 4 bases and J by 1 base, with 7 bases between the two germline ends. The CDR3 loop spans 14 amino acids. This chain's CDR3 is CASSSYRNTGELFF. The CDR3 DNA sequence: TGTGCCAGCAGTTCCTACAGGAACACCGGGGAGCTGTTTTTT.

The V gene is TRBV7-2, the J gene TRBJ2-7, with TRBD1 identical over 9 bases. Trimming took 4 bases from V and 6 from J; bases not matched to a gene: 10. CDR3 length equals 15 residues. Germline V CDR1 and CDR2: SGHTA, FQGNSA. The CDR3 DNA reads TGTGCCAGCAGCTCGTACGGGACAGGGCTGGGCGAGCAGTACTTC. Translation gives CASSSYGTGLGEQYF.

The chain combines TRBV18 with TRBJ2-7, with 9 bases fitting TRBD1. There are 15 residues in the CDR3. Trimming cost V 3 bases and J 3 bases; bases outside gene matches: 6. Germline loops: CDR1 KGHSH, CDR2 LQKENI. This CDR3 is CASSPTGTGHYEQYF. The DNA of the CDR3 is TGTGCCAGCTCACCGACCGGGACAGGGCACTACGAGCAGTACTTC.

CDR3 sequence reads: CASSLDLNGGYTF. Here the CDR3 DNA reads TGTGCCAGCAGCTTAGATTTGAACGGGGGCTACACCTTC. This chain joins TRBV11-3 and TRBJ1-2; D remains unclear. Looked up from germline, CDR1 is SGHNT and CDR2 is YENEEA. Trimming cost V 0 bases and J 8 bases, with 10 bases left between them. The CDR3 is made up of 13 amino acids.

The chain carries TRBV7-2 and TRBJ2-7, with D possibly matching TRBD1 (6 bases). CDR1 and CDR2 from the germline V gene are SGHTA and FQGNSA. The CDR3 has 14 amino acids. V was trimmed by 5 bases and J by 3 bases, leaving 14 bases between them. The CDR3 here is CASSPRDKFYEQYF. The CDR3 DNA is TGTGCCAGCAGCCCACGGGACAAATTCTACGAGCAGTACTTC. Based on the CDR3 plus reference TRBV7-2 and TRBJ2-7, the full variable domain is GAGVSQSPSNKVTEKGKDVELRCDPISGHTALYWYRQSLGQGLEFLIYFQGNSAPDKSGLPSDRFSAERTGGSVSTLTIQRTQQEDSAVYLCASSPRDKFYEQYFGPGTRLTVT.

This chain connects TRBV5-1 to TRBJ2-2; unclear D gene. V gave up 7 bases and J gave up 4 bases, with 8 bases separating them. The CDR3 has 12 amino acids. Germline loops: CDR1 SGHRS, CDR2 YFSETQ. The CDR3 region is CASLGATGELFF. The CDR3 DNA reads TGCGCCAGCCTCGGAGCCACCGGGGAGCTGTTTTTT.

The rearrangement uses TRBV19 and TRBJ2-1, with 8 nucleotides matching TRBD2. Germline values: CDR1 LNHDA, CDR2 SQIVND (reference sequence). The CDR3 has 16 residues. V shed 5 bases, J shed 2 bases, and the junction held 8 bases outside the gene matches. The DNA of the CDR3 is TGTGCCAGTAGTCTTTCGGGGGGGATTCCCTACAATGAGCAGTTCTTC. The encoded protein is CASSLSGGIPYNEQFF.

The chain links TRBV4-1 to TRBJ2-7, with TRBD2 matching over 7 bases. Germline V gene sequence: CDR1 MGHRA, CDR2 YSYEKL. Losses at the gene ends were 0 bases for V and 3 bases for J; bases not matched to a gene: 5. The CDR3 runs to 15 residues. The CDR3 region is CASSQEGGGVYEQYF. DNA for the CDR3: TGCGCCAGCAGCCAAGAGGGGGGGGGAGTCTACGAGCAGTACTTC.

The V gene is TRBV5-1, the J gene TRBJ1-1; 9 bases match TRBD1. The trim removed 7 bases at V and 1 base at J, leaving 11 bases unmatched. The CDR3 consists of 16 residues. Germline V gives CDR1 SGHRS, CDR2 YFSETQ. CDR3: CASVSRDRAGNTEAFF. The CDR3 nucleotides are TGCGCCAGCGTCTCCCGGGACAGGGCGGGGAACACTGAAGCTTTCTTT.

The chain uses TRBV7-6 and TRBJ2-5; perhaps TRBD2 as D (7 bases). Trimming took 1 base from V and 5 from J, leaving 11 bases between them. Looked up from germline, CDR1 is SGHVS and CDR2 is FNYEAQ. This CDR3 region has 14 residues. CDR3: CASSLGGGLETQYF. CDR3 in DNA: TGTGCCAGCAGCTTAGGGGGGGGGCTGGAGACCCAGTACTTC. Based on the CDR3 plus reference TRBV7-6 and TRBJ2-5, the full variable domain is GAGVSQSPRYKVTKRGQDVALRCDPISGHVSLYWYRQALGQGPEFLTYFNYEAQQDKSGLPNDRFSAERPEGSISTLTIQRTEQRDSAMYRCASSLGGGLETQYFGPGTRLLVL.

The rearrangement joins TRBV20-1 to TRBJ1-2, with a tentative D call TRBD1 (6 bases). The germline V and J ends were trimmed by 6 bases and 2 bases, with 7 bases remaining between them. CDR1 and CDR2 from the germline V gene are DFQATT and SNEGSKA (reference sequence). The CDR3 loop spans 11 amino acids. CDR3 bases: TGCAGTGCGGGACAAAACTATGGCTACACCTTC. Translating it yields CSAGQNYGYTF.

This clone was seen a handful of times. The rearrangement joins TRBV2 to TRBJ2-2, with D unclear. V was trimmed by 8 bases and J by 1 base, leaving 8 bases between them. The CDR3 runs 13 residues. Germline-derived CDR1 and CDR2 are SNHLY and FYNNEI. The CDR3 bases are TGTGCCAGCCACGCGATGAACACCGGGGAGCTGTTTTTT. It specifies CASHAMNTGELFF. Combining the CDR3 with reference TRBV2 and TRBJ2-2 gives the whole variable domain EPEVTQTPSHQVTQMGQEVILRCVPISNHLYFYWYRQILGQKVEFLVSFYNNEISEKSEIFDDQFSVERPDGSNFTLKIRSTKLEDSAMYFCASHAMNTGELFFGEGSRLTVL.

V usage is TRBV7-2 and J usage is TRBJ2-7, with TRBD1 identical over 8 bases. With V trimmed by 5 bases and J by 2 bases, 5 bases remained unmatched. The CDR3 has 14 residues. The germline V gene encodes CDR1 SGHTA and CDR2 FQGNSA. The CDR3 region has the DNA TGTGCCAGCAGCCATTGGACAGGGCCCTACGAGCAGTACTTC. It yields the protein CASSHWTGPYEQYF. Using reference TRBV7-2 and TRBJ2-7 for the parts outside the CDR3, the full variable domain is GAGVSQSPSNKVTEKGKDVELRCDPISGHTALYWYRQSLGQGLEFLIYFQGNSAPDKSGLPSDRFSAERTGGSVSTLTIQRTQQEDSAVYLCASSHWTGPYEQYFGPGTRLTVT.

This chain connects TRBV6-5 to TRBJ1-1; 9 bases match TRBD1. J was trimmed by 5 bases and V by 8 bases; bases with no gene match: 12. The CDR3 is 15 amino acids. Germline V CDR1 and CDR2: MNHEY, SVGAGI. CDR3 region: CASGVGQTGGTEAFF. The DNA for the CDR3 is TGTGCCAGCGGTGTCGGCCAGACAGGGGGTACTGAAGCTTTCTTT.

The genes are TRBV5-4 and TRBJ2-2; 9 nucleotides line up with TRBD1. The CDR3 has 14 amino acids. With 4 bases clipped from V and 5 bases from J, the junction kept 3 bases outside the gene matches. Germline V CDR1 and CDR2: SGHNT, YYREEE (reference sequence). The CDR3 nucleotides are TGTGCCAGCAGCCTAGGACAGGGGACCGGGGAGCTGTTTTTT. Protein sequence: CASSLGQGTGELFF.

The genes are TRBV4-1 and TRBJ2-7, with 10 nucleotides matching TRBD2. This CDR3 spans 16 amino acids. V shed 0 bases and J 7 bases; nucleotides not matched to a gene: 9. In germline, CDR1 is MGHRA, CDR2 YSYEKL. The CDR3 DNA reads as TGCGCCAGCAGCCAAGATGAGGAACTAGCGGGATATGAGCAGTACTTC. Translated: CASSQDEELAGYEQYF.

This clone was picked up a small number of times. The rearrangement uses TRBV20-1 and TRBJ1-1; D is undetermined. Germline loops: CDR1 DFQATT, CDR2 SNEGSKA (reference sequence). The ends were cut back, 5 bases at V and 1 base at J, with 5 bases in the middle. The CDR3 spans 11 residues. The CDR3, as DNA: TGCAGTGCTCCGGGGAACACTGAAGCTTTCTTT. Encoded protein: CSAPGNTEAFF.